The 20 T cell receptor beta chains reported below all come from one sample, sequenced in a study of blood T cell repertoires in COVID-19. Sequenced by immunoSEQ multiplex PCR; TCRdb stores in-frame clones only, minus some. The sample includes approximately 59,000 clones, around 92% seen only once; the top ten take around 20%. Input material: peripheral blood. The origin of the receptors is a human donor in a cohort sampled during active COVID-19.

The chain recombines TRBV7-6 with TRBJ2-1, with 13 nucleotides matching TRBD2. The CDR3 extends over 17 amino acids. Germline V gene data show CDR1 as SGHVS and CDR2 as FNYEAQ. V shed 3 bases, J shed 10 bases, and the junction held 12 bases outside the gene matches. CDR3 in amino acids: CASSLVTSGGPSGEQFF. CDR3 DNA sequence: TGTGCCAGCAGCTTGGTGACTAGCGGGGGGCCCTCCGGGGAGCAGTTCTTC.

The chain carries TRBV3-1 (or the pseudogene TRBV3-2) and TRBJ1-2, with a tentative D call TRBD1 (6 bases). This CDR3 comprises 14 residues. CDR1 LGHDT and CDR2 YNNKEL come from the germline V gene (reference sequence). Trimming stripped 0 bases from V and 8 bases from J, with 13 bases between. CDR3 in DNA: TGTGCCAGCAGCCAAGATGTCGGGGGGGGCGGCTACACCTTC. Protein sequence: CASSQDVGGGGYTF.

V is TRBV19 and J is TRBJ1-5; tentative D call: TRBD1 (6 bases). The germline CDR1 and CDR2 sequences are LNHDA and SQIVND (reference sequence). The CDR3 consists of 13 residues. Trimming shortened V by 10 bases and J by 7 bases, and 17 bases separated the two germline ends. CDR3 sequence: CATAGTLIQPQHF. The CDR3 DNA is TGTGCCACCGCCGGGACACTCATCCAGCCCCAGCATTTT.

This clone was recorded a few times. The chain recombines TRBV19 with TRBJ2-3; 9 bases align to TRBD1. V dropped 6 bases and J dropped 4; count of bases not matched to a gene: 11. The CDR3 length is 16 residues. Germline CDR1 and CDR2: LNHDA and SQIVND (reference sequence). Here the CDR3 reads CASSLGTGFSSDTQYF. The CDR3 coding sequence is TGTGCCAGTAGCCTAGGGACAGGGTTCTCCTCAGATACGCAGTATTTT.

The chain joins TRBV4-1 to TRBJ2-1, with D unresolved. This CDR3 has 12 residues. The germline V gene has CDR1 MGHRA and CDR2 YSYEKL. The V gene lost 1 base and the J gene lost 9 bases, with 7 bases spanning the gap. CDR3 coding DNA: TGCGCCAGCAGCCAAGGTTCAGGTGAGCAGTTCTTC. It yields the protein CASSQGSGEQFF.

V gene TRBV4-1 combines with J gene TRBJ2-3; TRBD2 agrees at 7 bases. This CDR3 region has 15 residues. Per germline, CDR1 MGHRA and CDR2 YSYEKL. V was clipped by 5 bases and J by 8 bases; unmatched bases: 13. The CDR3 DNA reads TGCGCCAGCAGCGCCCCGGGGGGACCCCTCGGTACGCAGTATTTT. It codes for CASSAPGGPLGTQYF.

This sequence joins TRBV11-2 and TRBJ1-5, with D unresolved. Between the trimmed V and J ends, which lost 0 bases and 2 bases, there was a span of 8 bases. The CDR3 runs to 15 residues. Germline CDR1 is SGHAT and CDR2 is FQNNGV. In DNA form, the CDR3 reads TGTGCCAGCAGCTTAGATCGGTTCGGCAATCAGCCCCAGCATTTT. Its protein is CASSLDRFGNQPQHF. The full variable domain, with the rest looked up from reference TRBV11-2 and TRBJ1-5, is EAGVAQSPRYKIIEKRQSVAFWCNPISGHATLYWYQQILGQGPKLLIQFQNNGVVDDSQLPKDRFSAERLKGVDSTLKIQPAKLEDSAVYLCASSLDRFGNQPQHFGDGTRLSIL.

This clone has a single count. The chain couples TRBV4-3 to TRBJ2-3, with TRBD2 matching 12 bases. The CDR3 totals 18 residues. Germline V lookup: CDR1 LGHNA, CDR2 YSLEER. V was pared by 4 bases and J by 0 bases, with 8 bases of the junction left unmatched. In DNA, the CDR3 is TGCGCCAGCAGCCGGCTAGCGGGGGGGGAAACCAGCACAGATACGCAGTATTTT. Translating gives CASSRLAGGETSTDTQYF.

This clone has a single count. This CDR3 reads CASSLAREETQYF. The CDR3 bases are TGTGCCAGCAGTTTAGCCAGGGAAGAGACCCAGTACTTC. The V gene is TRBV12-3 or TRBV12-4, the J gene TRBJ2-5; a weak D match, TRBD1 (5 bases). Trimming removed 0 bases at V and 3 bases at J, with 5 bases between. CDR3 length equals 13 residues.

The CDR3 bases are TGCGCCAGCAGGTCTTCGACAGTGCAGTACTTC. Its protein product is CASRSSTVQYF. The chain combines TRBV10-1 with TRBJ2-7; D may be TRBD1 (5 bases). Germline assignment: CDR1 WNHNN and CDR2 SYGVQD (reference sequence). Trimming removed 6 bases from V and 9 bases from J, with 12 bases in between. This CDR3 region has 11 residues.

Comments on this clone: The same CDR3 arises from other DNA sequences in this sample as well. V usage is TRBV28 and J usage is TRBJ1-2; TRBD1 agrees at 9 bases. V shed 4 bases, J shed 1 base, and the junction held 10 bases outside the gene matches. The CDR3 consists of 17 residues. Per germline, CDR1 MDHEN and CDR2 SYDVKM. In nucleotides, the CDR3 is TGTGCCAGCAGTTCAGAAGACAGGGGGACGCTTAACTATGGCTACACCTTC. It is translated as CASSSEDRGTLNYGYTF.

The chain uses TRBV2 and TRBJ2-6; TRBD2 might be the D (5 bases). Germline V gene lookup returns CDR1 SNHLY and CDR2 FYNNEI. This CDR3 has 17 residues. The V end was cut by 4 bases, the J end by 0 bases, with 13 bases between. The chain's CDR3 is CASSGGSGSSGANVLTF. The CDR3 DNA reads as TGTGCCAGCAGTGGCGGCAGCGGAAGCTCTGGGGCCAACGTCCTGACTTTC.

The chain couples TRBV12-3 or TRBV12-4 to TRBJ1-5; a weak D match, TRBD1 (6 bases). V was trimmed by 5 bases and J by 5 bases, leaving 10 bases between them. The CDR3 contains 13 residues. The CDR3 nucleotides read TGTGCCAGCAGTCCTACAGGGCATCAGCCCCAGCATTTT. Amino acid sequence: CASSPTGHQPQHF.

This sequence joins TRBV7-9 and TRBJ2-2, with 10 bases aligning to TRBD1. V was pared by 5 bases and J by 2 bases, with 5 bases of the junction left unmatched. CDR1 and CDR2 (germline): SEHNR, FQNEAQ (reference sequence). This CDR3 has 16 residues. The CDR3 DNA reads TGTGCCAGCAGCCGAGGACAGGGGGGCAACACCGGGGAGCTGTTTTTT. Translation: CASSRGQGGNTGELFF.

J is TRBJ2-5 and V is TRBV21-1; the D segment call TRBD1 is taken from the table without a DNA check. TRBV21-1 counts as a pseudogene. There are 15 residues in the CDR3. The CDR3 DNA reads as TGTGCCAGCAGCAAAGCTCCGACAGGGCAAGAGACCCAGTACTTC. It yields the protein CASSKAPTGQETQYF.

CDR3 bases: TGTGCCTGGAGTGTACGAGGGGGTCTCAACACTGAAGCTTTCTTT. This gives the protein CAWSVRGGLNTEAFF. The J gene is TRBJ1-1, the V gene TRBV30; D is possibly TRBD1 (6 bases). V shed 0 bases and J shed 2 bases, with 13 bases lying between them. Germline CDR1 GTSNPN, CDR2 SVGIG (reference sequence). The CDR3 consists of 15 residues. The whole variable domain, filled in from reference TRBV30 and TRBJ1-1, reads SQTIHQWPATLVQPVGSPLSLECTVEGTSNPNLYWYRQAAGRGLQLLFYSVGIGQISSEVPQNLSASRPQDRQFILSSKKLLLSDSGFYLCAWSVRGGLNTEAFFGQGTRLTVV.

The chain links TRBV27 to TRBJ1-4; 12 positions agree with TRBD1. Trimming cost V 0 bases and J 2 bases; bases outside gene matches: 1. CDR3 size: 17 residues. Germline CDR1 is MNHEY and CDR2 is SMNVEV (reference sequence). In DNA, the CDR3 is TGTGCCAGCAGTTTATCGGGACAGGGGGCGACTAATGAAAAACTGTTTTTT. This sequence encodes CASSLSGQGATNEKLFF.

This clone was picked up a small number of times. This sequence joins TRBV9 and TRBJ1-4; no clear D. CDR1 SGDLS and CDR2 YYNGEE come from the germline V gene. V gave up 0 bases and J gave up 7 bases, with 16 bases separating them. There are 16 residues in the CDR3. CDR3 amino acids: CASSVGERLIAEKLFF. CDR3 coding DNA: TGTGCCAGCAGCGTAGGGGAGAGGTTGATTGCTGAAAAACTGTTTTTT.

V usage is TRBV6-2 or TRBV6-3 and J usage is TRBJ2-4; TRBD1 might be the D (6 bases). V dropped 5 bases and J dropped 0 bases, with 14 bases sitting between them. This CDR3 is built from 16 residues. Germline V gives CDR1 MNHEY, CDR2 SVGEGT. The CDR3 coding sequence is TGTGCCAGCAGTGATGACAGGAGTGGAGCCAAAAACATTCAGTACTTC. It yields the protein CASSDDRSGAKNIQYF.

Note on this clone: Mismatch with germline at one junction end may stem from a read error. The CDR3 DNA reads TGTGCTAGTGGTTTGGTACCTAGCGGGGGGTACATTGAGCAGTTCTTC. It specifies CASGLVPSGGYIEQFF. V usage is TRBV12-5 and J usage is TRBJ2-1; 11 bases are shared with TRBD2. The CDR3 consists of 16 residues. Germline assignment: CDR1 LGHNT and CDR2 FRNRAP.